This T cell receptor beta chain is from a study of blood T cell repertoires in COVID-19. About the study: Samples of COVID-19 (acute and convalescent) were obtained from the United States, Italy and Spain. Nucleic acid was either cDNA or gDNA, and it came from T cells, B-cell-depleted T cells, or PBMCs.

Per germline, CDR1 KGHSH and CDR2 LQKENI. This CDR3 is built from 13 residues. V shed 5 bases and J 6 bases; nucleotides not matched to a gene: 4. Per the original methods: Quantification of nucleated cells was approximated via reference gene primer amplification. Clones were sequenced by immunoSEQ multiplex PCR, and TCRdb holds only the in-frame ones, with some missing. That table gives V, J and clone size, and the DNA gave D and trimming. This table has about 180,000 clones, 80% to 90% appearing once. The chain employs TRBV18 and TRBJ2-1; 7 bases agree with TRBD2. Sequenced material: peripheral blood. The sequence was obtained from a human donor with active or convalescent COVID-19. The donor label of this sample is uncertain. CDR3 protein: CASSSSSGNEQFF. The CDR3 DNA is TGTGCCAGCTCATCATCTAGCGGCAATGAGCAGTTCTTC.